The 19 T cell receptor beta chains below were found in one sample sequenced in a study of technical replicates of blood from a few donors. Sequencing used immunoSEQ multiplex PCR; TCRdb keeps in-frame clones, though not all of them. The sample holds 70,000 to 85,000 clones, 95% to 98% seen once. Sample: T cells isolated from PBMCs. All receptors come from a human donor in good health.

This chain connects TRBV19 to TRBJ2-3; D perhaps matches TRBD2 (5 bases). The germline V gene encodes CDR1 LNHDA and CDR2 SQIVND (reference sequence). Deletions cut 8 bases from V and 2 bases from J, with 14 bases between. The CDR3 contains 14 residues. DNA of the CDR3: TGTGCCAGTTGCCCGGCAGGACTCACAGATACGCAGTATTTT. Translating gives CASCPAGLTDTQYF.

The rearrangement joins TRBV19 to TRBJ1-2; D not certain. V lost 0 bases and J 6 bases, leaving 17 bases between the germline ends. CDR1 and CDR2 (germline): LNHDA, SQIVND (reference sequence). This CDR3 contains 16 residues. The CDR3 loop is CASSIEWAAGNHGYTF. DNA of the CDR3: TGTGCCAGTAGTATAGAGTGGGCGGCCGGGAACCATGGCTACACCTTC.

The gene calls are TRBV10-1 and TRBJ2-3; maybe TRBD1 (5 bases). Between the trimmed V and J ends, which lost 6 bases and 5 bases, there was a span of 9 bases. The CDR3 runs 12 residues. Germline loops: CDR1 WNHNN, CDR2 SYGVQD (reference sequence). CDR3 loop: CASSPRGDTQYF. The CDR3 nucleotides read TGCGCCAGCAGCCCAAGGGGAGATACGCAGTATTTT.

DNA of the CDR3: TGTGCCAGCTTTGTAGCGGGGGCCTACAATGAGCAGTTCTTC. Amino acid sequence: CASFVAGAYNEQFF. V and J are TRBV6-1 and TRBJ2-1; 9 nucleotides align to TRBD2. The CDR3 consists of 14 residues. Germline lookup yields CDR1 MNHNS and CDR2 SASEGT. The V segment lost 8 bases and the J segment 2 bases; nucleotides outside the gene matches: 4.

This chain joins TRBV10-2 and TRBJ2-1, with 11 nucleotides matching TRBD2. The V gene end was trimmed by 8 bases and the J gene end by 7 bases; junction bases not matched to a gene: 10. Germline-derived CDR1 and CDR2 are WSHSY and SAAADI. This CDR3 region has 15 residues. DNA of the CDR3: TGCGCCAGCGGGGCGGGTAGCGGGAGGGTAAATGAGCAGTTCTTC. The encoded protein is CASGAGSGRVNEQFF.

V gene TRBV30 combines with J gene TRBJ1-4; 8 bases map to TRBD1. This CDR3 has 15 residues. J lost 6 bases, V lost 3 bases, and 9 bases had no gene match. The germline gives CDR1 GTSNPN, CDR2 SVGIG (reference sequence). This CDR3 is CAWSAYGQGDEKLFF. The CDR3 nucleotides read TGTGCCTGGAGCGCGTATGGACAGGGTGATGAAAAACTGTTTTTT. Combining the CDR3 with reference TRBV30 and TRBJ1-4 gives the whole variable domain SQTIHQWPATLVQPVGSPLSLECTVEGTSNPNLYWYRQAAGRGLQLLFYSVGIGQISSEVPQNLSASRPQDRQFILSSKKLLLSDSGFYLCAWSAYGQGDEKLFFGSGTQLSVL.

The V call is TRBV7-9, the J call TRBJ1-4, with unresolved D. V lost 3 bases and J 0 bases, leaving 11 bases between the germline ends. The CDR3 contains 16 residues. Germline V lookup: CDR1 SEHNR, CDR2 FQNEAQ (reference sequence). The CDR3 spells CASSFPEDATNEKLFF. The CDR3 DNA sequence: TGTGCCAGCAGCTTTCCAGAGGATGCAACTAATGAAAAACTGTTTTTT.

The J gene is TRBJ1-2, the V gene TRBV2; TRBD1 aligns across 7 bases. The V and J ends lost 7 bases and 4 bases, in that order; junction bases with no gene match: 12. Germline values: CDR1 SNHLY, CDR2 FYNNEI. There are 15 residues in the CDR3. Here the CDR3 DNA reads TGTGCCAGCACCCTTGTCCCCGGGACAGTCTATGGCTACACCTTC. Protein product: CASTLVPGTVYGYTF.

This clone was picked up one time. The V gene is TRBV19, the J gene TRBJ2-3; D gene ambiguous. Germline CDR1 LNHDA, CDR2 SQIVND (reference sequence). V lost 2 bases and J lost 11, with 8 bases in between. The CDR3 totals 11 residues. Written as DNA, the CDR3 is TGTGCCAGTAGTATACGACTCCTGCAGTATTTT. Its protein is CASSIRLLQYF.

The CDR3 DNA follows: TGCGCCAGCAGCCAAGTGGGAGGAAACGAGGGACTAGCGGGAGTAGATACGCAGTATTTT. It specifies CASSQVGGNEGLAGVDTQYF. The chain carries TRBV4-1 and TRBJ2-3, with TRBD2 identical over 14 bases. The V segment lost 1 base and the J segment 5 bases; nucleotides outside the gene matches: 14. Germline lookup yields CDR1 MGHRA and CDR2 YSYEKL. The CDR3 is made up of 20 amino acids.

The genes are TRBV27 and TRBJ1-2, with 7 bases fitting TRBD1. The ends lost 3 bases at V and 4 bases at J; junction bases unmatched: 11. The CDR3 consists of 16 residues. The germline V gene encodes CDR1 MNHEY and CDR2 SMNVEV (reference sequence). The CDR3 coding sequence is TGTGCCAGCAGTTTTCAAGGGGGCGACTGGAGCTATGGCTACACCTTC. Translation: CASSFQGGDWSYGYTF.

The genes are TRBV6-1 and TRBJ2-3; 7 nucleotides line up with TRBD1. The germline CDR1 and CDR2 sequences are MNHNS and SASEGT. V gave up 2 bases and J gave up 4 bases; unmatched junction bases: 6. CDR3 length: 15 residues. CDR3 nucleotide sequence: TGTGCCAGCAGTGAATTAGACAGGGAAGCAGATACGCAGTATTTT. This translates into CASSELDREADTQYF.

The chain recombines TRBV7-9 with TRBJ2-5; the match to TRBD2 covers 8 bases. J lost 4 bases, V lost 4 bases, and 8 bases had no gene match. The CDR3 runs 15 residues. CDR1 and CDR2 from the germline V gene are SEHNR and FQNEAQ (reference sequence). CDR3 nucleotides: TGTGCCAGCAGCTGGTCAGCGGGAGTAGGAGAGACCCAGTACTTC. Protein sequence: CASSWSAGVGETQYF. Supplemented by reference TRBV7-9 and TRBJ2-5, the full variable domain reads DTGVSQNPRHKITKRGQNVTFRCDPISEHNRLYWYRQTLGQGPEFLTYFQNEAQLEKSRLLSDRFSAERPKGSFSTLEIQRTEQGDSAMYLCASSWSAGVGETQYFGPGTRLLVL.

The chain has TRBV28 and TRBJ1-1, with D possibly being TRBD1 (6 bases). Germline V gives CDR1 MDHEN, CDR2 SYDVKM. The CDR3 is 17 residues long. V shed 2 bases and J shed 0 bases, with 16 bases lying between them. CDR3 sequence (DNA): TGTGCCAGCAGTTTAGGGGGGGCTGTTCTCTTGAACACTGAAGCTTTCTTT. It is translated as CASSLGGAVLLNTEAFF.

J is TRBJ2-1 and V is TRBV5-4, with TRBD2 matching over 9 bases. The trim removed 2 bases at V and 3 bases at J, leaving 3 bases unmatched. This CDR3 has 15 amino acids. CDR1 is SGHNT and CDR2 is YYREEE in the germline V gene (reference sequence). This chain's CDR3 is CASSFGGGDYNEQFF. In DNA, the CDR3 is TGTGCCAGCAGCTTTGGCGGGGGGGACTACAATGAGCAGTTCTTC.

In regard to this clone: An end of the junction differs from the germline gene, which may be a read error. V gene TRBV28 combines with J gene TRBJ2-1, with 13 bases identical to TRBD2. The CDR3 totals 13 residues. Per the germline V gene, CDR1 is MDHEN and CDR2 is SYDVKM. CDR3 residues: CASSPGTSGKLLF. In nucleotides, the CDR3 is TGTGCCAGCAGCCCAGGGACTAGCGGGAAATTGCTCTTC.

The chain has TRBV6-5 and TRBJ1-4; D is possibly TRBD1 (6 bases). Between the trimmed V and J ends, which lost 0 bases and 3 bases, there was a span of 11 bases. Germline CDR1 and CDR2: MNHEY and SVGAGI. The CDR3 has 16 amino acids. CDR3 in amino acids: CASSYSSRQANEKLFF. DNA of the CDR3: TGTGCCAGCAGTTACTCTTCGCGACAGGCTAATGAAAAACTGTTTTTT.

About this clone: Germline and junction disagree at one end, which may indicate a read error. The chain couples TRBV7-7 to TRBJ1-4; D is undetermined. The CDR3 is 15 amino acids. Germline CDR1 and CDR2: SSHAT and FNYEAQ (reference sequence). CDR3 sequence: CASSLTDATNEKLFF. The CDR3 nucleotides read TGTGCTAGCAGCTTAACAGATGCAACTAATGAAAAACTGTTTTTT.

The chain links TRBV30 to TRBJ2-7, with D hard to call. Per germline, CDR1 GTSNPN and CDR2 SVGIG (reference sequence). The CDR3 has 14 amino acids. V lost 4 bases, J lost 0 bases, and 13 bases lay in between. Here the CDR3 reads CAWTFRWASYEQYF. CDR3 sequence (DNA): TGTGCCTGGACGTTTAGGTGGGCCTCCTACGAGCAGTACTTC.